This paragraph reports one T cell receptor (beta chain). While infection was still active, Seattle patients were enrolled and then followed longitudinally. Method: immunoSEQ multiplex PCR; TCRdb's copy keeps in-frame clones and lacks some. The sample gives around 250,000 clones, around 89% of which show up once; around 2.3% is in the top ten. This CDR3 spans 16 amino acids. In germline, CDR1 is LNHDA, CDR2 SQIVND (reference sequence). V shed 3 bases and J shed 0 bases, with 14 bases lying between them. The entry originates in a study of blood T cell repertoires in COVID-19. Overall study: Italy, Spain and the United States were the sources of the convalescent and acute COVID-19 samples. The cDNA or gDNA used as material had been derived from T cells, B-cell-depleted T cells, or PBMCs.

Sequenced sample: peripheral blood. The chain has TRBV19 and TRBJ1-1; D not resolved. The receptor comes from an older woman with COVID-19, enrolled during active disease. CDR3 region: CASSMEVFGVNTEAFF. CDR3 sequence (DNA): TGTGCCAGTAGTATGGAGGTTTTTGGGGTGAACACTGAAGCTTTCTTT.